This T cell receptor (beta chain) was retrieved from a study of blood T cell repertoires in COVID-19. Germline V gene data show CDR1 as SGHDT and CDR2 as YYEEEE. V was cut by 0 bases and J by 1 base, with 13 bases left in between. This CDR3 is built from 16 residues. TCRdb's copy holds only in-frame clones and misses some; the assay was immunoSEQ multiplex PCR. The sample has some 220,000 clones, about 84% seen once. The specimen sequenced was peripheral blood. The clonotype originates from a human donor in a cohort sampled during active COVID-19. This chain links TRBV5-6 with TRBJ1-1; D gene unclear. The CDR3 DNA reads as TGTGCCAGCAGCTTGGCCTCCTACTATGGGAACACTGAAGCTTTCTTT. It codes for CASSLASYYGNTEAFF. Variable domain in full (rest from reference TRBV5-6 and TRBJ1-1): DAGVTQSPTHLIKTRGQQVTLRCSPKSGHDTVSWYQQALGQGPQFIFQYYEEEERQRGNFPDRFSGHQFPNYSSELNVNALLLGDSALYLCASSLASYYGNTEAFFGQGTRLTVV.